The source of this T cell receptor (beta chain) is a study of blood T cell repertoires in COVID-19. Study-level information: PBMCs, B-cell-depleted T cells, or T cells provided the cDNA or gDNA that made up the material.

This study enrolled people aged 18 to 89 from roughly 22 US geographic areas. Participants reported their clinical history, and cohort assignment relied on those reports. Trimming stripped 5 bases from V and 3 bases from J, with 2 bases between. The CDR3 totals 11 residues. Germline CDR1 and CDR2: MDHEN and SYDVKM. The repertoire was sequenced with immunoSEQ multiplex PCR; TCRdb's copy has only in-frame clones and lacks some. The sample carries about 140,000 clones, roughly 80% recorded once. The specimen sequenced was PBMCs or T cells enriched from blood (not recorded which). This receptor was obtained from a woman aged 18 to 35 who had been exposed to COVID-19. This chain joins TRBV28 and TRBJ2-1; D remains ambiguous. CDR3 DNA: TGTGCCAGCAGTCACTACAATGAGCAGTTCTTC. Protein product: CASSHYNEQFF.